Each of the 24 T cell receptor beta chains below was sequenced from the same sample in a study of blood T cell repertoires in COVID-19. The table came from immunoSEQ multiplex PCR; TCRdb's copy has only in-frame clones and leaves some out. The sample records 85,000 to 110,000 clones, about 90% being singletons. The sequencing input was peripheral blood. These receptors all come from a human donor in a cohort sampled during active COVID-19.

This chain connects TRBV6-5 to TRBJ1-2; TRBD1 agrees at 8 bases. This CDR3 has 13 residues. From germline, CDR1 is MNHEY and CDR2 SVGAGI. J lost 4 bases, V lost 7 bases, and 5 bases had no gene match. The CDR3 DNA reads TGTGCCAGCACCGGACAGGGAGGCTATGGCTACACCTTC. This gives the protein CASTGQGGYGYTF.

This clone was detected only once. V gene TRBV5-1 combines with J gene TRBJ2-7; the match to TRBD2 covers 8 bases. The CDR3 is 13 amino acids. The germline CDR1 and CDR2 sequences are SGHRS and YFSETQ. Germline trimming cut 6 bases from V and 0 bases from J; bases unmatched to any gene: 2. The CDR3 spells CASIGTSSYEQYF. CDR3 nucleotides: TGCGCCAGCATCGGGACTAGCTCCTACGAGCAGTACTTC.

The rearrangement links TRBV5-6 to TRBJ1-4; TRBD1 agrees at 11 bases. The V gene end was trimmed by 3 bases and the J gene end by 7 bases; junction bases not matched to a gene: 2. CDR1 is SGHDT, CDR2 YYEEEE, per germline. The CDR3 covers 14 residues. The CDR3 loop is CASSWGQGVEKLFF. CDR3 DNA sequence: TGTGCCAGCAGCTGGGGACAGGGGGTTGAAAAACTGTTTTTT.

This clone has just one count. The junction does not match germline at one end; this may be a read error. This sequence joins TRBV12-5 and TRBJ2-7; 13 bases are shared with TRBD2. The CDR3 contains 15 residues. The germline CDR1 and CDR2 sequences are LGHNT and FRNRAP. The CDR3 region has the DNA TGTGCTAGTGGTGGACTAGCGGGGGACCCCTACGAACAGTACTTC. Translated: CASGGLAGDPYEQYF. Using reference TRBV12-5 and TRBJ2-7 for the parts outside the CDR3, the full variable domain is DARVTQTPRHKVTEMGQEVTMRCQPILGHNTVFWYRQTMMQGLELLAYFRNRAPLDDSGMPKDRFSAEMPDATLATLKIQPSEPRDSAVYFCASGGLAGDPYEQYFGPGTRLTVT.

The chain has TRBV3-1 (or the pseudogene TRBV3-2) and TRBJ1-6; a possible D gene is TRBD1 (6 bases). Germline-derived CDR1 and CDR2 are LGHDT and YNNKEL (reference sequence). Trimming took off 4 bases at V and 4 bases at J, with 11 bases between the two ends. The CDR3 loop spans 15 amino acids. The CDR3 DNA reads TGTGCCAGCAGCCCTTTGACAGGATATAATTCACCCCTCCACTTT. Translation gives CASSPLTGYNSPLHF.

This rearrangement joins TRBV30 to TRBJ2-1; tentative D call: TRBD2 (6 bases). This CDR3 region has 13 residues. Trimming removed 3 bases from V and 8 bases from J, with 14 bases in between. Germline assignment: CDR1 GTSNPN and CDR2 SVGIG (reference sequence). CDR3 residues: CAWSRRLGDEQFF. CDR3 DNA sequence: TGTGCCTGGAGCCGTAGACTAGGGGATGAGCAGTTCTTC.

J is TRBJ1-1 and V is TRBV5-1, with D possibly matching TRBD1 (5 bases). V lost 2 bases and J 2 bases, leaving 10 bases between the germline ends. Germline-derived CDR1 and CDR2 are SGHRS and YFSETQ. CDR3 size: 14 residues. CDR3 nucleotide sequence: TGCGCCAGCAGCTTATCGACAGTCAACACTGAAGCTTTCTTT. Translation gives CASSLSTVNTEAFF.

The J gene is TRBJ2-7, the V gene TRBV5-1, with 8 nucleotides matching TRBD1. This CDR3 has 15 residues. Germline V lookup: CDR1 SGHRS, CDR2 YFSETQ. Trimming removed 3 bases from V and 0 bases from J; junction bases left unmatched: 5. The chain's CDR3 is CASSSPGTGSYEQYF. DNA of the CDR3: TGCGCCAGCAGCTCTCCCGGGACAGGCTCCTACGAGCAGTACTTC.

The chain carries TRBV28 and TRBJ1-1, with 7 bases matching TRBD1. V shed 2 bases and J 1 base; nucleotides not matched to a gene: 4. The CDR3 loop spans 15 amino acids. CDR1 is MDHEN, CDR2 SYDVKM, per germline. The CDR3 DNA follows: TGTGCCAGCAGTTTAGCCAGGGGGTGGAACACTGAAGCTTTCTTT. This translates into CASSLARGWNTEAFF.

DNA for the CDR3: TGTGCCAGCAGCAAACCGGACAGGGGCTGGCGGTTCTTC. Its translation: CASSKPDRGWRFF. The gene calls are TRBV7-9 and TRBJ2-1; 9 nucleotides line up with TRBD1. After removal of 5 bases from V and 15 bases from J, the junction contained 11 bases not matched to a gene. The CDR3 covers 13 residues. Germline V gives CDR1 SEHNR, CDR2 FQNEAQ (reference sequence).

The table lists this clone with a count of one. The chain joins TRBV7-8 to TRBJ2-1; 14 bases line up with TRBD2. With V trimmed by 5 bases and J by 10 bases, 7 bases remained unmatched. The CDR3 has 15 residues. CDR1 SGHVS and CDR2 FQNEAQ come from the germline V gene. The chain's CDR3 is CASSRGTSGRGEQFF. The CDR3 DNA reads TGTGCCAGCAGCCGCGGGACTAGCGGGAGAGGCGAGCAGTTCTTC.

V is TRBV7-2 and J is TRBJ2-5; perhaps TRBD2 as D (6 bases). Trimming removed 0 bases from V and 3 bases from J, with 8 bases in between. Per the germline V gene, CDR1 is SGHTA and CDR2 is FQGNSA. CDR3 size: 14 residues. CDR3 amino acids: CASSLAGLEETQYF. The CDR3 region has the DNA TGTGCCAGCAGCTTAGCGGGACTCGAAGAGACCCAGTACTTC.

The chain combines TRBV3-1 (or the pseudogene TRBV3-2) with TRBJ1-5; maybe TRBD1 (5 bases). Germline CDR1 is LGHDT and CDR2 is YNNKEL (reference sequence). The V end was cut by 6 bases, the J end by 5 bases, with 17 bases between. The CDR3 extends over 15 amino acids. The CDR3 sequence: CASRRDSPTHQPQHF. DNA for the CDR3: TGTGCCAGCAGACGAGACAGTCCCACTCATCAGCCCCAGCATTTT.

This sequence joins TRBV19 and TRBJ1-5; D might be TRBD1 (6 bases). The CDR3 is 15 residues long. The germline V and J ends were trimmed by 6 bases and 7 bases, with 19 bases remaining between them. Germline assignment: CDR1 LNHDA and CDR2 SQIVND (reference sequence). The CDR3 region has the DNA TGTGCCAGTAGCCGGGGGGGGCCGGGGCAGCAGCCCCAGCATTTT. Its translation: CASSRGGPGQQPQHF.

This clone was observed once. The rearrangement joins TRBV25-1 to TRBJ1-3; D is possibly TRBD1 (5 bases). The V and J ends lost 7 bases and 2 bases respectively, with 9 bases between them. The CDR3 length is 13 residues. The germline V gene has CDR1 MGHDK and CDR2 SYGVNS. The DNA for the CDR3 is TGTGCCAGCACTCAGGGCGCTGGAAACACCATATATTTT. It translates to CASTQGAGNTIYF.

The V call is TRBV3-1 (or the pseudogene TRBV3-2), the J call TRBJ2-7; the D is unclear. Trimming took 3 bases from V and 2 from J, leaving 5 bases between them. There are 12 residues in the CDR3. The germline V gene encodes CDR1 LGHDT and CDR2 YNNKEL (reference sequence). This CDR3 reads CASSQRTYEQYF. The CDR3 nucleotides are TGTGCCAGCAGCCAGAGAACCTACGAGCAGTACTTC.

The count of this clone is one. V usage is TRBV2 and J usage is TRBJ2-4; 12 bases fit TRBD2. Trimming cost V 7 bases and J 0 bases; bases outside gene matches: 13. There are 19 residues in the CDR3. Germline assignment: CDR1 SNHLY and CDR2 FYNNEI. CDR3 sequence reads: CASNGGTSGRGVAKNIQYF. In nucleotides, the CDR3 is TGTGCCAGCAACGGCGGGACTAGCGGGCGTGGGGTAGCCAAAAACATTCAGTACTTC.

CDR3 protein: CASSQATGGHSPLHF. In nucleotides, the CDR3 is TGTGCCAGCAGCCAGGCGACAGGGGGGCATTCACCCCTCCACTTT. The genes are TRBV4-2 and TRBJ1-6, with 9 nucleotides matching TRBD1. J gave up 8 bases and V 3 bases, and 5 bases lay outside the gene matches. Germline loops: CDR1 LGHNA, CDR2 YNFKEQ. The CDR3 totals 15 residues.

This rearrangement joins TRBV23-1 to TRBJ2-6; unclear D gene. TRBV23-1 is classed as an ORF, of uncertain function. The CDR3 covers 16 residues. The V gene lost 2 bases and the J gene lost 0 bases, with 8 bases spanning the gap. In DNA form, the CDR3 reads TGCGCCAGCAGTCAAAGGCAGGCCTCTGGGGCCAACGTCCTGACTTTC. It is translated as CASSQRQASGANVLTF.

With respect to this clone: This sample includes further DNA sequences coding for the same CDR3. The rearrangement links TRBV6-2 or TRBV6-3 to TRBJ1-5; D unclear. V was shortened by 4 bases and J by 5 bases, with 6 bases between the two germline ends. The germline CDR1 and CDR2 sequences are MNHEY and SVGEGT. The CDR3 loop spans 12 amino acids. The CDR3 DNA follows: TGTGCCAGCAGTTGGGGAGATCAGCCCCAGCATTTT. Translated: CASSWGDQPQHF.

The V gene is TRBV19, the J gene TRBJ2-1; D is unclear. Trimming shortened V by 8 bases and J by 0 bases, and 11 bases separated the two germline ends. CDR1 and CDR2 from the germline V gene are LNHDA and SQIVND (reference sequence). This CDR3 is built from 14 residues. CDR3 sequence: CASLDRDSYNEQFF. The CDR3 DNA sequence: TGTGCCAGTCTAGATCGCGACTCCTACAATGAGCAGTTCTTC.

The chain uses TRBV7-2 and TRBJ2-2, with D unclear. V lost 3 bases and J 5 bases, leaving 4 bases between the germline ends. Germline CDR1 reads SGHTA; CDR2 reads FQGNSA. There are 12 residues in the CDR3. The CDR3 DNA reads TGTGCCAGCAGCTTCGTGACCGGGGAGCTGTTTTTT. Translating gives CASSFVTGELFF.

The V and J genes are TRBV7-9 and TRBJ1-3; no clear D gene. In germline, CDR1 is SEHNR, CDR2 FQNEAQ (reference sequence). The ends were cut back, 1 base at V and 0 bases at J, with 10 bases in the middle. The CDR3 extends over 16 amino acids. This CDR3 reads CASSLGRLLSGNTIYF. The CDR3, as DNA: TGTGCCAGCAGCTTAGGGCGGCTCCTCTCTGGAAACACCATATATTTT.

The chain joins TRBV25-1 to TRBJ2-7, with a possible D match to TRBD2 (5 bases). This CDR3 comprises 12 residues. Trimming took off 7 bases at V and 4 bases at J, with 11 bases between the two ends. CDR1 is MGHDK, CDR2 SYGVNS, per germline. The CDR3 protein is CASTGLTYEQYF. DNA for the CDR3: TGTGCCAGCACCGGACTGACTTACGAGCAGTACTTC.